The source of this T cell receptor beta chain is a study of siplizumab effects on memory and regulatory T cells. Assay used: immunoSEQ multiplex PCR; TCRdb lists only in-frame clones, some missing. This table has some 87,000 clones, approximately 90% appearing once. Only one count was recorded for this clone. CDR1 LNHDA and CDR2 SQIVND come from the germline V gene (reference sequence). Trimming removed 3 bases at V and 3 bases at J, with 6 bases between. The CDR3 extends over 13 amino acids. V usage is TRBV19 and J usage is TRBJ1-5; D remains ambiguous. The TCR comes from a human donor in good health. Sequenced material: CD4+ T cells sorted from blood. Here the CDR3 DNA reads TGTGCCAGTAGTATGGCCCCCAATCAGCCCCAGCATTTT. It encodes CASSMAPNQPQHF.